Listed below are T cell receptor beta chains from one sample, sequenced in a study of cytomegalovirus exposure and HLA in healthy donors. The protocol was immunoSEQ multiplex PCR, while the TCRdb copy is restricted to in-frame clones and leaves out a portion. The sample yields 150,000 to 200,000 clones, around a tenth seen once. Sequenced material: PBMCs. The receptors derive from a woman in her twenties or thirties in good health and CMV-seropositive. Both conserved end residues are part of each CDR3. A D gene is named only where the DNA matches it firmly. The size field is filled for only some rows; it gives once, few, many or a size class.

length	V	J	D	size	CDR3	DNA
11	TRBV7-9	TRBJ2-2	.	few	CASLRAGELFF	TGTGCCAGCCTGAGGGCCGGGGAGCTGTTTTTT
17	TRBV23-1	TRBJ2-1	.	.	CASSRYGDLDRHNEQFF	TGCGCCAGCAGTCGATACGGGGATCTAGATAGGCACAATGAGCAGTTCTTC
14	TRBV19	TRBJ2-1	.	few	CASSMIRGHNEQFF	TGTGCCAGTAGTATGATCCGGGGTCATAATGAGCAGTTCTTC
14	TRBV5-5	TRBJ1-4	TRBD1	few	CASSRDRNNEKLFF	TGTGCCAGCAGCCGGGACAGAAATAATGAAAAACTGTTTTTT
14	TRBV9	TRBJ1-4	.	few	CASGVDSTNEKLFF	TGTGCCAGCGGAGTCGATTCAACTAATGAAAAACTGTTTTTT
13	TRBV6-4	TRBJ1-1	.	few	CASSEGQNTEAFF	TGTGCCAGCAGTGAGGGGCAGAACACTGAAGCTTTCTTT
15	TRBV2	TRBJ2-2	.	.	CASSGQGGFTGELFF	TGTGCCAGCAGTGGACAGGGAGGTTTTACCGGGGAGCTGTTTTTT
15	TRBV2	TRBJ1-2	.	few	CASSISGVAGVGYTF	TGTGCCAGCAGCATATCGGGGGTTGCTGGGGTTGGCTACACCTTC
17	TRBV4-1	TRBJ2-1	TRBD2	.	CASSQLTGTSVPNEQFF	TGCGCCAGCAGCCAACTCACCGGGACTAGCGTCCCCAATGAGCAGTTCTTC
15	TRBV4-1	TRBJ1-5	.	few	CASSQGSGEHQPQHF	TGCGCCAGCAGCCAAGGGTCAGGGGAACATCAGCCCCAGCATTTT
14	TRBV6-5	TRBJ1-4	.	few	CASRFGPTNEKLFF	TGTGCCAGCAGATTCGGTCCAACTAATGAAAAACTGTTTTTT
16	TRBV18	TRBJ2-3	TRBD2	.	CASSRDGGDLTDTQYF	TGTGCCAGCTCTCGAGACGGGGGGGACCTCACAGATACGCAGTATTTT
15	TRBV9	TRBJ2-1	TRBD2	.	CASSPPLAVYNEQFF	TGTGCCAGCAGCCCCCCACTAGCGGTGTACAATGAGCAGTTCTTC
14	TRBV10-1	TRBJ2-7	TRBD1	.	CASREGTGPYEQYF	TGCGCCAGCAGAGAAGGGACAGGCCCCTACGAGCAGTACTTC
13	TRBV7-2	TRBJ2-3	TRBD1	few	CASSSLQGDTQYF	TGTGCCAGCAGCTCTTTACAGGGGGATACGCAGTATTTT
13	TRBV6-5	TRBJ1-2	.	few	CASSYSRADGYTF	TGTGCCAGCAGTTACAGCAGGGCGGACGGCTACACCTTC
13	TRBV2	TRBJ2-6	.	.	CASHESGANVLTF	TGTGCCAGCCACGAGTCTGGGGCCAACGTCCTGACTTTC
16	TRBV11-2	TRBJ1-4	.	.	CASTPRKDTTNEKLFF	TGTGCCAGCACCCCGAGAAAAGACACAACTAATGAAAAACTGTTTTTT
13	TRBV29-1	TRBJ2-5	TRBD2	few	CSVTTSEQETQYF	TGCAGCGTGACGACTAGCGAACAAGAGACCCAGTACTTC
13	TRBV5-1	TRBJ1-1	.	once	CARGAAMNTEAFF	TGCGCCAGAGGGGCAGCGATGAACACTGAAGCTTTCTTT
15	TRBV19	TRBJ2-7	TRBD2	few	CASSIEVAGAYEQYF	TGTGCCAGTAGTATAGAGGTAGCGGGAGCCTACGAGCAGTACTTC
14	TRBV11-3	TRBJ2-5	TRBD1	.	CASSLAGTEKTQYF	TGTGCCAGCAGCTTGGCTGGGACAGAAAAGACCCAGTACTTC
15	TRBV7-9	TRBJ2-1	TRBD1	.	CASSPDRGERNEQFF	TGTGCCAGCAGTCCAGACAGGGGGGAAAGGAATGAGCAGTTCTTC
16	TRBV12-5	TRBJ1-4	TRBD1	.	CASGLVAGTGGRKLFF	TGTGCTAGTGGTTTGGTAGCTGGGACAGGGGGGAGGAAACTGTTTTTT
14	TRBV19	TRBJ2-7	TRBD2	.	CASSILAGLDEQYF	TGTGCCAGTAGTATCCTAGCGGGATTGGACGAGCAGTACTTC
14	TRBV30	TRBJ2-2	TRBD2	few	CAWSSSGIAGELFF	TGTGCCTGGAGCTCTAGCGGGATCGCCGGGGAGCTGTTTTTT
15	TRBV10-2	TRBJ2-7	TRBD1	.	CASSGATGGVDEQYF	TGCGCCAGCAGTGGCGCGACAGGGGGCGTGGACGAGCAGTACTTC
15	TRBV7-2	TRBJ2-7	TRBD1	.	CASSLRRDRAAEQYF	TGTGCCAGCAGCTTAAGGCGGGACAGGGCCGCCGAGCAGTACTTC
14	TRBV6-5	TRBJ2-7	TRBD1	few	CASSKQGAPYEQYF	TGTGCCAGCAGCAAACAGGGGGCGCCCTACGAGCAGTACTTC
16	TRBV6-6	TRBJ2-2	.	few	CASSYVPRVKNGELFF	TGTGCCAGCAGTTACGTACCCAGGGTAAAGAACGGGGAGCTGTTTTTT
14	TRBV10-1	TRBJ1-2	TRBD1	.	CATLRDRGNYGYTF	TGCGCCACCCTCCGGGACAGGGGGAACTATGGCTACACCTTC
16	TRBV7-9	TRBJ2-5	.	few	CASSLGLGQFEETQYF	TGTGCCAGCAGCTTAGGCCTCGGACAGTTCGAAGAGACCCAGTACTTC
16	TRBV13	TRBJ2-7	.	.	CASSLGPRGSSYEQYF	TGTGCCAGCAGCTTAGGTCCCAGAGGGAGCTCCTACGAGCAGTACTTC
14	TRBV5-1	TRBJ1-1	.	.	CASSLEHEFTEAFF	TGCGCCAGCAGCTTGGAGCACGAGTTCACTGAAGCTTTCTTT
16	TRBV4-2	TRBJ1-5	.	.	CASSLTQGFGLQPQHF	TGTGCCAGCAGCCTAACACAGGGTTTCGGGCTGCAGCCCCAGCATTTT
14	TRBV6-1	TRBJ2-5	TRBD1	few	CASIPDRGQETQYF	TGTGCCAGCATTCCCGACAGGGGGCAAGAGACCCAGTACTTC
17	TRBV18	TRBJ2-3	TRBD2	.	CASSPRLAGGATDTQYF	TGTGCCAGCTCACCAAGGCTAGCGGGGGGCGCCACAGATACGCAGTATTTT
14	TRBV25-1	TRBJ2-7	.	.	CASSGRDYPYEQYF	TGTGCCAGCAGTGGCCGGGATTACCCCTACGAGCAGTACTTC
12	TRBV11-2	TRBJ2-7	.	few	CASSLQSYEQYF	TGTGCCAGCAGCTTACAGTCCTACGAGCAGTACTTC
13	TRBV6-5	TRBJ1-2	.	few	CASSADRPGGYTF	TGTGCCAGCAGCGCTGATAGGCCCGGGGGCTACACCTTC
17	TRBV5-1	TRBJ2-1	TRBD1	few	CASSRQIGTGGSNEQFF	TGCGCCAGCAGCCGTCAAATTGGGACAGGGGGCTCAAATGAGCAGTTCTTC
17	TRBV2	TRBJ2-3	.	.	CASRMGLASRTTDTQYF	TGTGCCAGCAGAATGGGGTTGGCTAGCAGAACCACAGATACGCAGTATTTT
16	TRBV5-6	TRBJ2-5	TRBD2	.	CASSPAGLAGQETQYF	TGTGCCAGCAGCCCGGCCGGACTAGCGGGCCAAGAGACCCAGTACTTC
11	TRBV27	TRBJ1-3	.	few	CASSSGNTIYF	TGTGCCAGCAGTTCGGGAAACACCATATATTTT
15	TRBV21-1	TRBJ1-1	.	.	CASSKIATGLVEAFF	TGTGCCAGCAGCAAAATAGCCACAGGGCTGGTTGAAGCTTTCTTT
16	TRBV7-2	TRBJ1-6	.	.	CASSTQGPGYNSPLHF	TGTGCCAGCAGCACACAGGGCCCGGGGTATAATTCACCCCTCCACTTT
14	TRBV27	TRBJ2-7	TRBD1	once	CASSPGTGVHEQYF	TGTGCCAGCAGTCCCGGGACAGGGGTCCACGAGCAGTACTTC
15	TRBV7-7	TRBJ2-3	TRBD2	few	CASSLSTSGSDTQYF	TGTGCCAGCAGCTTATCAACTAGCGGCTCAGATACGCAGTATTTT
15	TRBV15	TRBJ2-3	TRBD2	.	CATSLAGAPTDTQYF	TGTGCCACCAGCCTAGCGGGAGCACCCACAGATACGCAGTATTTT
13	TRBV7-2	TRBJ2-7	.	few	CASRKPGEYEQYF	TGTGCCAGTAGAAAGCCAGGCGAATACGAGCAGTACTTC
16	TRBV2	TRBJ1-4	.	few	CASSRPGISANEKLFF	TGTGCCAGCAGCCGCCCGGGGATTTCGGCTAATGAAAAACTGTTTTTT